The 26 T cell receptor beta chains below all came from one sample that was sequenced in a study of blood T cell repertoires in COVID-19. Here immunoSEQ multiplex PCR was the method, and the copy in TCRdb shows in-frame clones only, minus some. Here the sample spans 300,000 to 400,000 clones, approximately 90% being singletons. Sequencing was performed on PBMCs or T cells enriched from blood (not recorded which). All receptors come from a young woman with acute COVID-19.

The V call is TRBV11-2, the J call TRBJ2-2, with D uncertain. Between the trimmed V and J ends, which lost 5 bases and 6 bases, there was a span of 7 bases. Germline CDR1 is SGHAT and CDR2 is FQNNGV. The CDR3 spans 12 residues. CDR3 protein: CASSRVAGELFF. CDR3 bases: TGTGCCAGCAGCCGGGTGGCCGGGGAGCTGTTTTTT.

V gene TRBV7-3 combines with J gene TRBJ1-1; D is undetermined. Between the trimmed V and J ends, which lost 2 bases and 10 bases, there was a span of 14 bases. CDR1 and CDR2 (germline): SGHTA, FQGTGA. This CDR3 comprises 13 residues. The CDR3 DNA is TGTGCCAGCAGCTTACAAACAGAGAGGGCAGCTTTCTTT. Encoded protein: CASSLQTERAAFF.

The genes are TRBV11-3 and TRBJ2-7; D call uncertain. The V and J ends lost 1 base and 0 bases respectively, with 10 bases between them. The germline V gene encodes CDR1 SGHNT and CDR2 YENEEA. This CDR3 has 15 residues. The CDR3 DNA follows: TGTGCCAGCAGCTTAGGAGGCGGCCTCTCCTACGAGCAGTACTTC. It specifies CASSLGGGLSYEQYF.

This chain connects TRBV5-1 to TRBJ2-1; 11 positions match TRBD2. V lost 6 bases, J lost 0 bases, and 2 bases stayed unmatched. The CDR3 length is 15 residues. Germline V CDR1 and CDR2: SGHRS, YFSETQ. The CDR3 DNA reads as TGCGCCAGCAACCTAGCGGGGGGCTCCTACAATGAGCAGTTCTTC. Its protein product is CASNLAGGSYNEQFF.

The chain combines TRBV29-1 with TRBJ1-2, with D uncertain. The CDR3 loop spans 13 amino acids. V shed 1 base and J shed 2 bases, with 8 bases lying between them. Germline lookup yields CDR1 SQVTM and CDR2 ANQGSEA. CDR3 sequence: CSVEGRLNYGYTF. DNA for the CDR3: TGCAGCGTTGAAGGCAGGCTCAACTATGGCTACACCTTC.

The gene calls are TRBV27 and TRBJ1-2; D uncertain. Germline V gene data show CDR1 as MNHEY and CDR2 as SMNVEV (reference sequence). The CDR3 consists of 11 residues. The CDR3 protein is CKDSSNYGYTF. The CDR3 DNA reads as TGTAAAGATAGTTCTAACTATGGCTACACCTTC.

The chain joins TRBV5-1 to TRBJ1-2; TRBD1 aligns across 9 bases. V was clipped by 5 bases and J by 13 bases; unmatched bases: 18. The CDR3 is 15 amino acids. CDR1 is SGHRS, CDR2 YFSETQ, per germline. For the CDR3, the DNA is TGCGCCAGCAGGCCGGAGGACAGGGGACATTACGGGGTCACCTTC. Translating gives CASRPEDRGHYGVTF.

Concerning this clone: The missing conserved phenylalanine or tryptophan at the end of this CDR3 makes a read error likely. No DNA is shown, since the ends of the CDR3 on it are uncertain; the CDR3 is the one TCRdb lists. CDR3 sequence: CASSVGQGTGGFS. This chain uses TRBV9 with TRBJ2-7; the DNA was not compared with TRBD1, the D call given in the table. CDR1 and CDR2 from the germline V gene are SGDLS and YYNGEE. Inclusive of both ends, the CDR3 amounts to 13 amino acids.

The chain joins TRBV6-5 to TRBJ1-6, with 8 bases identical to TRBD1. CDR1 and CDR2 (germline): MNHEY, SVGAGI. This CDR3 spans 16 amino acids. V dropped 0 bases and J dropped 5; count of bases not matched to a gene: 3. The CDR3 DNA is TGTGCCAGCAGTTACTCCCGACAGGGGAATAATTCACCCCTCCACTTT. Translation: CASSYSRQGNNSPLHF.

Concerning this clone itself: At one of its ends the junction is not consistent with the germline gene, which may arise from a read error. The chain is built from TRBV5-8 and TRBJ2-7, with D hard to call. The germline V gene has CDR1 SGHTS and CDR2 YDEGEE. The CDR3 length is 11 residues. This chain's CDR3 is CASSLAYNRFF. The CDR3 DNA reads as TGTGCCAGCAGCTTGGCCTACAACAGATTCTTC.

The CDR3, as DNA: TGTGCCAGTAGTCGGGACTTAGGCCAATCAGAGACCCAGTACTTC. Encoded protein: CASSRDLGQSETQYF. This chain links TRBV19 with TRBJ2-5, with a weak D call TRBD2 (6 bases). Germline V gives CDR1 LNHDA, CDR2 SQIVND (reference sequence). The CDR3 is made up of 15 amino acids. Trimming removed 5 bases at V and 4 bases at J, with 17 bases between. The variable domain in full, completed from reference TRBV19 and TRBJ2-5, reads DGGITQSPKYLFRKEGQNVTLSCEQNLNHDAMYWYRQDPGQGLRLIYYSQIVNDFQKGDIAEGYSVSREKKESFPLTVTSAQKNPTAFYLCASSRDLGQSETQYFGPGTRLLVL.

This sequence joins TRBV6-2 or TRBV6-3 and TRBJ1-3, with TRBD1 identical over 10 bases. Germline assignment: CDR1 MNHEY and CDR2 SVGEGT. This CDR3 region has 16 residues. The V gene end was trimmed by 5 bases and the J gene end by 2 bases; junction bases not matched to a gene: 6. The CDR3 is CASSDPGTGAGNTIYF. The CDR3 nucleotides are TGTGCCAGCAGTGACCCGGGGACAGGGGCTGGAAACACCATATATTTT.

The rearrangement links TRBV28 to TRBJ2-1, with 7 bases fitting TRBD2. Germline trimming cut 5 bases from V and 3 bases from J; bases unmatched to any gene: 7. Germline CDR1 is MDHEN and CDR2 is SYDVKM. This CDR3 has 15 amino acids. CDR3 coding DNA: TGTGCCAGCAGTGGGGAGGGTGCGGACTACAATGAGCAGTTCTTC. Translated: CASSGEGADYNEQFF.

The CDR3, as DNA: TGCGCCAGCATGAAGAGGACAGGGGGCGACAATGAGCAGTTCTTC. Its translation: CASMKRTGGDNEQFF. The chain links TRBV10-2 to TRBJ2-1, with 11 bases matching TRBD1. The junction had 7 bases not matched to a gene; V was cut back by 7 bases and J by 5 bases. The CDR3 sequence is 15 residues long. The germline V gene has CDR1 WSHSY and CDR2 SAAADI.

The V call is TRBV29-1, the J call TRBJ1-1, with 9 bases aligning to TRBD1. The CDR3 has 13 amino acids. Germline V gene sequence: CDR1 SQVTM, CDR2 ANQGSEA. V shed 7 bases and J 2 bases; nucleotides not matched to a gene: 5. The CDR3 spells CSARDRDNTEAFF. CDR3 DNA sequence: TGCAGCGCCAGGGACAGGGATAACACTGAAGCTTTCTTT.

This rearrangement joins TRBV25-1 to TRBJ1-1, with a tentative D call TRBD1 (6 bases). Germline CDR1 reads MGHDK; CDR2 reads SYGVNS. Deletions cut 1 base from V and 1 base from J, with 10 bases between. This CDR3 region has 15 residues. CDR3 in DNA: TGTGCCAGCAGTGAATTTCACAGGGAGAACACTGAAGCTTTCTTT. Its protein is CASSEFHRENTEAFF.

The CDR3 sequence is CASSLGGDNEQFF. CDR3 nucleotides: TGTGCCAGCAGCTTGGGGGGTGACAATGAGCAGTTCTTC. The chain has TRBV11-1 and TRBJ2-1, with D possibly TRBD2 on 6 matching bases. Trimming took 3 bases from V and 5 from J, leaving 8 bases between them. Germline V gene data show CDR1 as SGHAT and CDR2 as FQDESV (reference sequence). The CDR3 totals 13 residues.

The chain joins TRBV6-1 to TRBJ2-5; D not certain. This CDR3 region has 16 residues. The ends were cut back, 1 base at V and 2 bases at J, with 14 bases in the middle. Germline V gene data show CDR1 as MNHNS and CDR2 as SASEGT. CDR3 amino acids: CASSEVGLAGQETQYF. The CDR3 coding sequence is TGTGCCAGCAGTGAAGTCGGATTAGCTGGACAAGAGACCCAGTACTTC.

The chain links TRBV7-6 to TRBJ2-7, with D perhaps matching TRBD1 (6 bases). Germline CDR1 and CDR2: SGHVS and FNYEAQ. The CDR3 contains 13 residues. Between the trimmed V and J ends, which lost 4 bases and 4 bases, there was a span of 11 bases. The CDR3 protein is CASSWSQGYEQYF. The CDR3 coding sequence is TGTGCCAGCAGCTGGTCCCAGGGGTACGAGCAGTACTTC.

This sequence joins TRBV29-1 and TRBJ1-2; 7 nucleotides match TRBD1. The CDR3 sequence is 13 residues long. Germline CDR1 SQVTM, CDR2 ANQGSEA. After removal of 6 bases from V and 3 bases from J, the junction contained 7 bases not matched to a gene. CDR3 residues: CSVEDRLDYGYTF. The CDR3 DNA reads TGCAGCGTAGAGGACAGGCTGGACTATGGCTACACCTTC.

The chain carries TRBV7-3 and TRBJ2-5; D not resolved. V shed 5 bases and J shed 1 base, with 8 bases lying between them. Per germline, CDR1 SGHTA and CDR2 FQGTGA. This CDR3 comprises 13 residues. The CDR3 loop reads CASSILAQETQYF. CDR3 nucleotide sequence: TGTGCCAGCAGCATCCTGGCCCAAGAGACCCAGTACTTC. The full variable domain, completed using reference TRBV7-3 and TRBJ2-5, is GAGVSQTPSNKVTEKGKYVELRCDPISGHTALYWYRQSLGQGPEFLIYFQGTGAADDSGLPNDRFFAVRPEGSVSTLKIQRTERGDSAVYLCASSILAQETQYFGPGTRLLVL.

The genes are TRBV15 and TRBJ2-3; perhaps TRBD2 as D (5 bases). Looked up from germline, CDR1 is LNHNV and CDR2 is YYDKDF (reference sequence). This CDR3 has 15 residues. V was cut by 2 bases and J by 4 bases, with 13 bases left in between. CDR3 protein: CATSRPTLEPDTQYF. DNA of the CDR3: TGTGCCACCAGCAGACCTACACTAGAGCCAGATACGCAGTATTTT.

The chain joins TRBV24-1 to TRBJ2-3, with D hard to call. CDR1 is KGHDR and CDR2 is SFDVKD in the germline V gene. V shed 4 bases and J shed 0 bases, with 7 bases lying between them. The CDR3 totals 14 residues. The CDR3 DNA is TGTGCCACCAGTGAAGAACAAAGCACAGATACGCAGTATTTT. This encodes CATSEEQSTDTQYF.

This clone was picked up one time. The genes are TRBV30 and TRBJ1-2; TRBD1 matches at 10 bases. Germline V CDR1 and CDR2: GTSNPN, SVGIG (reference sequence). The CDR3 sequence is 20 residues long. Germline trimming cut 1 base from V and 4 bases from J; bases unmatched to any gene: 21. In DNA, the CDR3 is TGTGCCTGGAGTGCCACATCGACAGGGGGCGGTTTACTTTCCCTCTATGGCTACACCTTC. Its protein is CAWSATSTGGGLLSLYGYTF.

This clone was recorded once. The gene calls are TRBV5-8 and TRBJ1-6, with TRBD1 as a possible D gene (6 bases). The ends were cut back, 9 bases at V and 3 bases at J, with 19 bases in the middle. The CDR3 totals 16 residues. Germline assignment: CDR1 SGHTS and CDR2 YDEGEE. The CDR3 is CATLRGQGVYNSPLHF. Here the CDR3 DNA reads TGTGCCACCCTGCGGGGGCAGGGAGTCTATAATTCACCCCTCCACTTT.

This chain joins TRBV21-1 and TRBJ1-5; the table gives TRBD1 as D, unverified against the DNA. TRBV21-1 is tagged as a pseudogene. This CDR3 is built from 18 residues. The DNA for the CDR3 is TGTGCCAGCAGCAAATGGGGGACAGTTACCTCTCTCAATCAGCCCCAGCATTTT. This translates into CASSKWGTVTSLNQPQHF.